This entry is about one T cell receptor (beta chain). Antigen: not known. The junction does not match germline at one end; this may be a read error. CDR1 SGHRS and CDR2 YFSETQ come from the germline V gene. The CDR3 consists of 15 residues. This record belongs to a study of cytomegalovirus exposure and HLA in healthy donors. Points from the study as a whole: Apart from CMV serostatus, no immune exposure information was available. Per published accounts, TCR beta sequences correctly predicted the HLA-A and HLA-B alleles of most subjects. Association of a missense DCLRE1C variant with TCR beta V- and J-gene trimming was reported in a later analysis. High sensitivity and specificity were reportedly achieved when the classifier diagnosed cytomegalovirus status.

The study ran its PCR with 60 Vbeta and 13 Jbeta primers. Measured with immunoSEQ multiplex PCR; TCRdb has only the in-frame clones, and not every one. The top ten hold approximately 1.8% of the sample, which has about 200,000 clones, roughly 73% seen once. Sequenced material: PBMCs. The receptor's source is a woman younger than 45 in good health and CMV-seronegative. V gene TRBV5-1 combines with J gene TRBJ2-1; 10 bases are shared with TRBD2. DNA for the CDR3: TGCGCCAGCAGCGTAGCTAGCGGGGGCTACGGTGAGCAGCTCTTC. This sequence encodes CASSVASGGYGEQLF.